Sequencing of this T cell receptor (beta chain) was carried out in a study of blood T cell repertoires in COVID-19. Some clones are missing from TCRdb's copy, which holds only in-frame ones; the method was immunoSEQ multiplex PCR. The table has under 95,000 clones, around 81% seen once. The clonotype originates from a woman between 70 and 85 years old with acute or convalescent COVID-19. The sequenced sample was peripheral blood.

This chain's CDR3 is CATGTGEGWQFF. As DNA, the CDR3 is TGTGCCACTGGGACAGGGGAGGGGTGGCAGTTCTTC. The rearrangement joins TRBV2 to TRBJ2-1; the match to TRBD1 covers 10 bases. The V segment lost 10 bases and the J segment 12 bases; nucleotides outside the gene matches: 9. The CDR3 sequence is 12 residues long. CDR1 is SNHLY and CDR2 is FYNNEI in the germline V gene. The whole variable domain, filled in from reference TRBV2 and TRBJ2-1, reads EPEVTQTPSHQVTQMGQEVILRCVPISNHLYFYWYRQILGQKVEFLVSFYNNEISEKSEIFDDQFSVERPDGSNFTLKIRSTKLEDSAMYFCATGTGEGWQFFGPGTRLTVL.